The clone carrying this T cell receptor (beta chain) was seen a single time. This CDR3 has 14 residues. Looked up from germline, CDR1 is SGHVS and CDR2 is FQNEAQ. With 5 bases clipped from V and 6 bases from J, the junction kept 9 bases outside the gene matches. The sample is drawn from a study of blood T cell repertoires in COVID-19. In the original analysis: Estimates of nucleated cell counts were drawn from the amplification of reference gene primers. Sequencing was performed with immunoSEQ multiplex PCR; in TCRdb, only in-frame clones are kept and a portion is missing. The V and J calls and clone size were taken over from that table, and D and trimming were inferred from the DNA. The sample records around 66,000 clones, about four fifths being singletons.

This receptor was obtained from a human donor in a cohort sampled during active COVID-19. The chain carries TRBV7-8 and TRBJ1-1; 7 nucleotides agree with TRBD1. The sequenced sample was peripheral blood. The CDR3: CASSPDREMAEAFF. The CDR3 DNA reads TGTGCCAGCAGCCCCGACAGGGAGATGGCTGAAGCTTTCTTT.